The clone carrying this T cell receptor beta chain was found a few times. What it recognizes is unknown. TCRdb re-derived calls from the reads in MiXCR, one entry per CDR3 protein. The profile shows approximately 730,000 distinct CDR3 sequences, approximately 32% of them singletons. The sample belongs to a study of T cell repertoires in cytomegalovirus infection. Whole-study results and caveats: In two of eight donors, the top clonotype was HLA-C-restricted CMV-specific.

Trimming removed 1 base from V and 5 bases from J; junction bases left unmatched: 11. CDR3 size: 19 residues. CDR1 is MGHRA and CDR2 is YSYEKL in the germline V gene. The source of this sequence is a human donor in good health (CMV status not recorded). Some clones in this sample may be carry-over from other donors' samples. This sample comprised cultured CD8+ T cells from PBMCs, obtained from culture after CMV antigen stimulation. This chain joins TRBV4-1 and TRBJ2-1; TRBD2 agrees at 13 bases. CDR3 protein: CASSQVGLAGLNEDNEQFF. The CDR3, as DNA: TGCGCCAGCAGCCAAGTGGGACTAGCGGGGTTGAATGAGGACAATGAGCAGTTCTTC.